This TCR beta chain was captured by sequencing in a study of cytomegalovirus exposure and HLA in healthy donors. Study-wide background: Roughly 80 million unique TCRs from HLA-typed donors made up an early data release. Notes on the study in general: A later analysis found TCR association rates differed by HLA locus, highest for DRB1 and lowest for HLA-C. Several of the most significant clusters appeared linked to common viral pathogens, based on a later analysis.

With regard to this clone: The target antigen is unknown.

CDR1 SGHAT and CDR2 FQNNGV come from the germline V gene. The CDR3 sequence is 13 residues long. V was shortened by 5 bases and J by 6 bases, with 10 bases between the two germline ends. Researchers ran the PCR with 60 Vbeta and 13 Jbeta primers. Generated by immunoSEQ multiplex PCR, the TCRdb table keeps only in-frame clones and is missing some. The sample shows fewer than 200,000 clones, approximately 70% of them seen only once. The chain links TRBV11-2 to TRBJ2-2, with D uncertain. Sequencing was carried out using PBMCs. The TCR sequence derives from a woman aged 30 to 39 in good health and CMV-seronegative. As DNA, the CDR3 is TGTGCCAGCAGCCTTAGAAACCCCGGGGAGCTGTTTTTT. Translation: CASSLRNPGELFF. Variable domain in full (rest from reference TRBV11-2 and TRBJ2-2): EAGVAQSPRYKIIEKRQSVAFWCNPISGHATLYWYQQILGQGPKLLIQFQNNGVVDDSQLPKDRFSAERLKGVDSTLKIQPAKLEDSAVYLCASSLRNPGELFFGEGSRLTVL.